This T cell receptor beta chain was sequenced in a study of blood T cell repertoires in COVID-19. The overall study: The analysed material was cDNA or gDNA that came from T cells, B-cell-depleted T cells, or PBMCs.

The study recruited people aged roughly 18 to 89 years across about two dozen US areas. The CDR3 length is 15 residues. Trimming cost V 8 bases and J 6 bases; bases outside gene matches: 15. CDR1 is LNHDA, CDR2 SQIVND, per germline (reference sequence). In the original analysis: Amplification with reference gene primers provided the estimates of nucleated cell counts. Some clones are missing from TCRdb's copy, which holds only in-frame ones; the method was immunoSEQ multiplex PCR. V, J and clone size derive from that table, while D and trimming were established from the DNA sequence. The data hold some 260,000 clones, with roughly 90% observed a single time.

The TCR comes from a woman in her 30s with acute COVID-19. The chain has TRBV19 and TRBJ1-2, with TRBD1 matching over 7 bases. The specimen was PBMCs or T cells enriched from blood (not recorded which). CDR3 sequence reads: CASRQGSAYGNGYTF. The CDR3 DNA follows: TGTGCCAGTCGACAGGGCTCGGCCTATGGGAATGGCTACACCTTC.